This TCR beta chain was captured in a study of T cells in Graves' hyperthyroidism and ophthalmopathy. The wider study: Peripheral blood was taken when the disease was first diagnosed, before any treatment began.

The V and J ends lost 1 base and 2 bases respectively, with 10 bases between them. In germline, CDR1 is SGHAT, CDR2 FQNNGV. The CDR3 sequence is 15 residues long. The source material, RNA transcripts, was used to amplify TCR beta CDR3 regions. HTBI primers drove first-round RT-PCR of the TCR CDR3. TCRdb called the multiplex PCR reads again in MiXCR, with one record for every CDR3 protein. The sample contains hundreds of thousands of distinct CDR3 sequences, 15% to 20% of which appear only once. There are many counts of this clonotype. The sequence came from a man aged 35 to 55 with Graves' ophthalmopathy. The gene calls are TRBV11-2 and TRBJ2-3; D remains unclear. The source material was blood. This CDR3 reads CASSLVWGSTDTQYF. CDR3 coding DNA: TGTGCCAGCAGCTTAGTTTGGGGATCCACAGATACGCAGTATTTT.